Given below is one T cell receptor beta chain in context. What it binds is not known. Clones were read by immunoSEQ multiplex PCR, and TCRdb kept only the in-frame ones, dropping some. The data contain some 2,500,000 clones, approximately 90% of them seen just once; the ten biggest clones take up 0.37%. These data belong to a study of shared clonotypes between healthy human individuals. General study points: Blood alone was sampled, and tissue repertoires likely differ.

The germline V gene encodes CDR1 LNHDA and CDR2 SQIVND (reference sequence). This CDR3 comprises 11 residues. V was trimmed by 11 bases and J by 6 bases, leaving 11 bases between them. This TCR derives from a man aged 18 to 29 in good health. Some clones in this sample may be carry-over from other donors' samples. Sequenced sample: naive CD4+ T cells from PBMCs. Noted subset: CD45RA+ positively selected. V and J are TRBV19 and TRBJ2-1; D may match TRBD1 or TRBD2 (5 bases each). The CDR3 spells CASRGGNEQFF. Written as DNA, the CDR3 is TGTGCCTCCCGTGGGGGCAATGAGCAGTTCTTC.